The present entry profiles one T cell receptor beta chain with its context. The antigen remains undetermined. Its ends do not fully match the called genes, so a read error is possible. This record comes from a study of naive and memory T cell subsets. Overall study results and limits: A few larger clonotypes appeared in naive repertoires, especially CD8, possibly memory cells re-expressing CD45RA.

CDR3 length: 15 residues. Germline V gene lookup returns CDR1 MNHEY and CDR2 SVGAGI. Both TRBC1 and TRBC2 were covered by a beta constant-region primer of two equimolar oligonucleotides. In TCRdb, the UMI-ligation and nested PCR reads were re-called with MiXCR into one record per CDR3 protein. The repertoire holds approximately 140,000 distinct CDR3 sequences, with about 17% as singletons. Separate alpha and beta amplification began at the second PCR step. This TCR derives from a human donor in good health. The specimen was naive CD4+ T cells from blood. This chain joins TRBV6-5 and TRBJ2-1, with D perhaps matching TRBD2 (6 bases). CDR3 DNA: TGTGCCAGCAGTTACTTCGGGGACTCCGACAATGAGCAGTTCTTC. It translates to CASSYFGDSDNEQFF.